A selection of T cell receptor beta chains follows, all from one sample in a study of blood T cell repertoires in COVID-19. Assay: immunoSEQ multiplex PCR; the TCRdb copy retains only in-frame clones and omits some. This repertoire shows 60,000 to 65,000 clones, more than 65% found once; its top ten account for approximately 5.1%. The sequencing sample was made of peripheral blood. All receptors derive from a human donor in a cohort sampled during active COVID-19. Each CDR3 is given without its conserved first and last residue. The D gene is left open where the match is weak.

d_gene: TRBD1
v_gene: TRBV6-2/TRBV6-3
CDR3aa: ASSPLDRVVYGYT

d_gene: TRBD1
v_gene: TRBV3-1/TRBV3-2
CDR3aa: ASNPHRGLGTEAF

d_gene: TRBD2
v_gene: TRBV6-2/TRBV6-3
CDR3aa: ASSSGTSSDTQY

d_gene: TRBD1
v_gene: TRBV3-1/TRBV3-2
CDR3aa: ASSPDRGRGQPQH

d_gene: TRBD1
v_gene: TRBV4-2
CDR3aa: ASSHPGQGDSPLH

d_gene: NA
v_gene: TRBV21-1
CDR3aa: ASSKEPTSGEPLPAYEQY

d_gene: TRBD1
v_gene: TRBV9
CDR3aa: ASSYRQGAETQY

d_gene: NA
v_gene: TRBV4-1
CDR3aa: ASSQGRAGPSTPKG

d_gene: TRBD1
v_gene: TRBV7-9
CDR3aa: ASSPAGTGNTEAF

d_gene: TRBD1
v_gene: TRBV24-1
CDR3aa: ATTGTGARQPQH

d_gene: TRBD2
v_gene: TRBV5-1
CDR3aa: ASSLGLAGGLADTQY

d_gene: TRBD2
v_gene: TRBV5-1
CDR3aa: ASNGGGTTDTQY

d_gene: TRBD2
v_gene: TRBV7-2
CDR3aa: ASSFSSGGQYTQY

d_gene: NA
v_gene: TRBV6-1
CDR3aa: ASSEGQHQPQH

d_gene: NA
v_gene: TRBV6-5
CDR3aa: ASSYSGAEAF

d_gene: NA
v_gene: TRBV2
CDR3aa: ATTTGYTEAF

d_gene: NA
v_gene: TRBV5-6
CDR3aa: ASSSNYRVTNEKLF

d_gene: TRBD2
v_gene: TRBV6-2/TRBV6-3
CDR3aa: ASSLMIAGLTDTQY

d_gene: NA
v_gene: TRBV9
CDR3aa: ASSVGGSNQPQH

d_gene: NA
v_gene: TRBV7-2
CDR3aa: ASSDRTSSPGYGYT

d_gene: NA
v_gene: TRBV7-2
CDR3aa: ASSLRWSVVETQY

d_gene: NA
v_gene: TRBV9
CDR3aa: ASSPSGGLAETQY

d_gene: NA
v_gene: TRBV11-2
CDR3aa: ASSLGGRATRTQY

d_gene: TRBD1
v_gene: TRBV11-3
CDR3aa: ASSPRTGTGTDTQY

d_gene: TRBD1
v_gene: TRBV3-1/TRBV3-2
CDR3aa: ASSYRQGAPL

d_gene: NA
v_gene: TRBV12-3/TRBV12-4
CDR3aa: ASSFGDWGPQH

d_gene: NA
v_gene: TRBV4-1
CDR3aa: ASSQVPGFHTGELF

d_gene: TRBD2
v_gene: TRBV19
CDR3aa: ASSIMGLAGGSYEQF

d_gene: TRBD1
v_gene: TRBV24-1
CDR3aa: ATSATGQGAADTQY

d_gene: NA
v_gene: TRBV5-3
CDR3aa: ARSLTPGNPYNSPLH

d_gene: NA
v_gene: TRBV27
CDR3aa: ASSSLRTDTQY

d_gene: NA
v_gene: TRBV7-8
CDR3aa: ASSHRGAGRYEQY

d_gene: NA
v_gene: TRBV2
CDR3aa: ASSEGGRTDTQY

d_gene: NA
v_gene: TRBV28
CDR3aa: ASRTPTSYNEQF

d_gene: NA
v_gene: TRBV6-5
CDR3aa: ASHTNGYT

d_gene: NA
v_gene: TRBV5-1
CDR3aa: ASSFQSGSGANVLT

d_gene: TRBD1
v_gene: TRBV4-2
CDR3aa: ASSLETGQGYYGYT

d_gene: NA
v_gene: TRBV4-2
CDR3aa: ASSQDRRGSPLH

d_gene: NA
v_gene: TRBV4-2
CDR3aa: ASSPFEGPDTQY

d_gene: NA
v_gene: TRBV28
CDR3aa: ASTLGTLSYEQY

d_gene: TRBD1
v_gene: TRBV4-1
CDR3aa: ASSQASARQGTLYGYT

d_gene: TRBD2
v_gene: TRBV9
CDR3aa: ASSPRLAGEYNEQF

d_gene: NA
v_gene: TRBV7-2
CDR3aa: ASSYDSGTAGELF

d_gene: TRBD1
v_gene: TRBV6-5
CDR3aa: AARDSRGNEQF

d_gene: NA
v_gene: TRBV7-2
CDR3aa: ASSGGGLIEAF

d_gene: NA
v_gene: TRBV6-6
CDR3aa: ASIQGASGQPQH

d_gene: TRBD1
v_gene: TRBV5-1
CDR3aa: ASSLTYRGTEAF

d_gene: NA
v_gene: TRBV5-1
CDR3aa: ASSLAKEGSHT

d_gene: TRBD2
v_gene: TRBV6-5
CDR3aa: ASSPSGGPYEQY

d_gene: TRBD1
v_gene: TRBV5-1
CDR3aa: ASRGQGVSSGANVLT

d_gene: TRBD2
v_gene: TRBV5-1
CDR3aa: ASSPLAGGQDTQY